Following are 14 T cell receptor beta chains from one sample sequenced in a study of post-analysis software for immune sequencing data. Study-level findings and limits: The study found TRBV5-6, TRBV5-1 and TRBV20-1 among 5 or 6 TRBV segments more frequent in patients than controls.

Their antigens are not known. TCR beta libraries were prepared from cDNA with unique molecular identifiers. TCRdb called the PCR reads again in MiXCR, with one record for every CDR3 protein. Of approximately 460,000 distinct CDR3 sequences in the sample, around 40% were seen once. Input material: blood. The receptors were sampled from a girl aged 10-17 years with multiple sclerosis.

J is TRBJ2-7 and V is TRBV20-1, with 11 bases fitting TRBD1. Germline CDR1 DFQATT, CDR2 SNEGSKA (reference sequence). V gave up 2 bases and J gave up 3 bases; unmatched junction bases: 6. The CDR3 runs to 15 residues. The CDR3 region has the DNA TGCAGTGCTAGACTCCGCGGGACAGGGGGCTACGAGCAGTACTTC. Residues: CSARLRGTGGYEQYF.

CDR3 sequence: CATSDWPRTEQFF. The CDR3 DNA reads TGTGCCACCAGTGATTGGCCACGCACTGAGCAGTTCTTC. The chain has TRBV24-1 and TRBJ2-1, with D unresolved. V lost 2 bases to trimming and J lost 9 bases, with 10 bases between them. Germline CDR1 and CDR2: KGHDR and SFDVKD. The CDR3 is made up of 13 amino acids.

The V call is TRBV6-6, the J call TRBJ1-5; 7 nucleotides line up with TRBD1. V was pared by 4 bases and J by 3 bases, with 3 bases of the junction left unmatched. Germline V gene lookup returns CDR1 MNHNY and CDR2 SVGAGI (reference sequence). This CDR3 contains 14 residues. CDR3 nucleotide sequence: TGTGCCAGCAGTTCACAGGGGTCCAATCAGCCCCAGCATTTT. Amino acid sequence: CASSSQGSNQPQHF.

This chain links TRBV7-9 with TRBJ1-5, with 8 positions matching TRBD1. The germline CDR1 and CDR2 sequences are SEHNR and FQNEAQ (reference sequence). With V trimmed by 5 bases and J by 6 bases, 9 bases remained unmatched. There are 15 residues in the CDR3. The CDR3 is CASSLGQGAGQPQHF. CDR3 bases: TGTGCCAGCAGCCTCGGGCAGGGGGCAGGTCAGCCCCAGCATTTT. The full variable domain, its missing parts supplied by reference TRBV7-9 and TRBJ1-5, is DTGVSQNPRHKITKRGQNVTFRCDPISEHNRLYWYRQTLGQGPEFLTYFQNEAQLEKSRLLSDRFSAERPKGSFSTLEIQRTEQGDSAMYLCASSLGQGAGQPQHFGDGTRLSIL.

The CDR3 reads CASSRALLRGYTF. Here the CDR3 DNA reads TGTGCCAGCAGCCGGGCCCTCCTGAGGGGCTACACCTTC. The chain links TRBV7-2 to TRBJ1-2, with no clear D. Trimming removed 5 bases at V and 8 bases at J, with 15 bases between. The germline gives CDR1 SGHTA, CDR2 FQGNSA. This CDR3 comprises 13 residues.

The rearrangement joins TRBV28 to TRBJ1-2, with 7 bases fitting TRBD1. Trimming cost V 6 bases and J 4 bases; bases outside gene matches: 2. The germline gives CDR1 MDHEN, CDR2 SYDVKM. The CDR3 loop spans 12 amino acids. CDR3 in DNA: TGTGCCAGCAGGCAGGGGGTCTATGGCTACACCTTC. Encoded protein: CASRQGVYGYTF.

CDR3 bases: TGTGCCAGCAGCCAAGATCCTAGCGGTGAGCAGTTCTTC. Amino acid sequence: CASSQDPSGEQFF. The chain has TRBV3-1 and TRBJ2-1, with 7 bases that match TRBD2. The germline V gene encodes CDR1 LGHDT and CDR2 YNNKEL (reference sequence). CDR3 length: 13 residues. J lost 9 bases, V lost 0 bases, and 2 bases had no gene match.

J is TRBJ1-1 and V is TRBV2; D not certain. V shed 3 bases and J shed 5 bases, with 10 bases lying between them. Germline lookup yields CDR1 SNHLY and CDR2 FYNNEI. The CDR3 extends over 13 amino acids. The CDR3 sequence is CASSEGAGTEAFF. The CDR3 region has the DNA TGTGCCAGCAGTGAGGGTGCGGGGACTGAAGCTTTCTTT.

This clonotype turned up a few times. A junction boundary mismatches the germline segment, possibly from a read error. The genes are TRBV2 and TRBJ2-1; tentative D call: TRBD1 (6 bases). The CDR3 sequence is 16 residues long. In germline, CDR1 is SNHLY, CDR2 FYNNEI. The CDR3 coding sequence is TGTGCCAGCGGTGAGGACAGTGCGAGCTCCTACAATGAGCAGTTCTTC. Translating gives CASGEDSASSYNEQFF.

The CDR3 is CASSYRDRASEAFF. The CDR3 DNA sequence: TGTGCCAGCAGTTACCGGGACAGGGCATCTGAAGCTTTCTTT. The chain links TRBV6-5 to TRBJ1-1; the match to TRBD1 covers 9 bases. The ends lost 2 bases at V and 6 bases at J; junction bases unmatched: 4. The CDR3 spans 14 residues. CDR1 MNHEY and CDR2 SVGAGI come from the germline V gene.

For this clonotype: The germline gene is not matched at one end of the junction; a read error may be the cause. The V gene is TRBV12-3 or TRBV12-4, the J gene TRBJ2-6, with D possibly TRBD1 on 5 matching bases. This CDR3 spans 16 amino acids. CDR3 coding DNA: TGTGCCAGCAGTTTGTCCGGTGTATCTGGGGCCAACGTCCCGACTTTC. Translation: CASSLSGVSGANVPTF.

The V and J genes are TRBV12-3 or TRBV12-4 and TRBJ1-2, with D tentatively TRBD1 (5 bases). V was trimmed by 6 bases and J by 4 bases, leaving 15 bases between them. The CDR3 covers 14 residues. The CDR3 spells CASRRLGGSYGYTF. The DNA for the CDR3 is TGTGCCAGCAGGCGATTGGGGGGGTCCTATGGCTACACCTTC.

This clonotype was observed a few times. This chain links TRBV28 with TRBJ2-7; 9 nucleotides agree with TRBD2. From germline, CDR1 is MDHEN and CDR2 SYDVKM. The CDR3 has 16 amino acids. J lost 3 bases, V lost 4 bases, and 10 bases had no gene match. The DNA for the CDR3 is TGTGCCAGCAGTTACCTACATAGCGGGAGAAACTACGAGCAGTACTTC. Its translation is CASSYLHSGRNYEQYF.

This chain uses TRBV9 with TRBJ2-5; D is uncertain. CDR1 and CDR2 (germline): SGDLS, YYNGEE. V was cut by 0 bases and J by 2 bases, with 14 bases left in between. The CDR3 is 16 amino acids. This CDR3 is CASSVGTDEAQETQYF. In nucleotides, the CDR3 is TGTGCCAGCAGCGTAGGAACGGACGAGGCACAAGAGACCCAGTACTTC.